These T cell receptor beta chains were read from a single sample in a study of cytomegalovirus exposure and HLA in healthy donors. TCRdb's copy holds only in-frame clones and misses some; the assay was immunoSEQ multiplex PCR. This sample yields roughly 150,000 clones, of which under 85% are seen a single time; 5.4% belongs to the top ten. Sequencing was performed on PBMCs. Every receptor here comes from a woman aged 18-30 years in good health and CMV-seropositive. Both conserved end residues are part of each CDR3. D genes are given only for firm matches. Some rows have no size entry. The others give once, few or many, or a class for an expanded clone.

V	size	J	D	CDR3	DNA
TRBV28	NA	TRBJ1-1	TRBD1	CASSLDRGSGPEAFF	TGTGCCAGCAGCCTGGACAGGGGGAGTGGCCCTGAAGCTTTCTTT
TRBV28	few	TRBJ2-5	NA	CASRRGQETQYF	TGTGCCAGCAGGCGGGGCCAAGAGACCCAGTACTTC
TRBV28	NA	TRBJ1-1	NA	CASSEVGQNTEAFF	TGTGCCAGCAGTGAGGTCGGACAGAACACTGAAGCTTTCTTT
TRBV7-2	NA	TRBJ2-5	NA	CASSSDLRTASRETQYF	TGTGCCAGCAGCTCAGACCTTCGGACAGCCTCTCGCGAGACCCAGTACTTC
TRBV28	NA	TRBJ1-1	NA	CASTYMAGYSEAFF	TGTGCCAGCACCTATATGGCAGGGTACTCTGAAGCTTTCTTT
TRBV19	NA	TRBJ2-6	TRBD1	CASSSRDRVTSGANVLTF	TGTGCCAGTAGCAGCCGGGACAGGGTTACCTCTGGGGCCAACGTCCTGACTTTC
TRBV5-6	NA	TRBJ2-3	NA	CASSWHQDEQTDTQYF	TGTGCCAGCAGCTGGCACCAGGATGAACAGACAGATACGCAGTATTTT
TRBV4-2	NA	TRBJ2-7	TRBD1	CASSQDTRQGYEQYF	TGTGCCAGCAGCCAAGATACACGACAGGGGTACGAGCAGTACTTC
TRBV27	few	TRBJ2-5	NA	CASSLMPGQETQYF	TGTGCCAGCAGTTTAATGCCAGGACAAGAGACCCAGTACTTC
TRBV21-1	NA	TRBJ1-5	NA	CASSKRNRRASSNQPQHF	TGTGCCAGCAGCAAAAGGAACAGGAGGGCTTCGAGCAATCAGCCCCAGCATTTT
TRBV4-3	NA	TRBJ1-6	NA	CASSQDPSSYNSPLHF	TGCGCCAGCAGCCAAGATCCGAGCTCCTATAATTCACCCCTCCACTTT
TRBV19	NA	TRBJ1-1	NA	CASTAGRVTEAFF	TGTGCCAGTACTGCGGGGCGGGTCACTGAAGCTTTCTTT
TRBV1	NA	TRBJ2-1	NA	CTSSPTSGGQYEQFF	TGCACCAGCAGTCCGACTAGCGGGGGGCAGTATGAGCAGTTCTTC
TRBV15	NA	TRBJ2-1	TRBD2	CATRTSGANEQFF	TGTGCCACCAGGACTAGCGGGGCTAATGAGCAGTTCTTC
TRBV6-4	once	TRBJ1-4	NA	CASSVVQGPNEKLFF	TGTGCCAGCAGTGTAGTACAGGGACCTAATGAAAAACTGTTTTTT
TRBV7-9	NA	TRBJ1-2	TRBD1	CASSPTGGQGYTF	TGTGCCAGCAGCCCAACAGGGGGCCAAGGCTACACCTTC
TRBV2	NA	TRBJ2-7	TRBD1	CASRGTGLPYEQYF	TGTGCCAGCAGAGGGACAGGCCTACCCTACGAGCAGTACTTC
TRBV27	few	TRBJ1-1	TRBD1	CASSQSTGGGTEAFF	TGTGCCAGCAGTCAATCGACAGGGGGCGGGACTGAAGCTTTCTTT
TRBV19	NA	TRBJ2-3	TRBD1	CATDGTVEDTQYF	TGTGCCACTGACGGGACAGTTGAGGATACACAGTATTTT
TRBV4-1	NA	TRBJ1-1	TRBD1	CASSPQTGGTMNTEAFF	TGCGCCAGCAGCCCACAAACAGGGGGTACCATGAACACTGAAGCTTTCTTT
TRBV7-9	NA	TRBJ2-3	NA	CASSLTSQEDTQYF	TGTGCCAGCAGCTTGACTAGTCAGGAGGATACGCAGTATTTT
TRBV19	once	TRBJ2-5	TRBD1	CASSPSQGAGETQYF	TGTGCCAGTAGTCCGAGCCAGGGGGCTGGAGAGACCCAGTACTTC
TRBV10-3	NA	TRBJ2-5	TRBD1	CAIRARQGGTQYF	TGTGCCATCAGGGCAAGACAGGGGGGGACCCAGTACTTC
TRBV9	NA	TRBJ1-5	NA	CASSVGGDSNQPQHF	TGTGCCAGCAGCGTCGGCGGGGATAGCAATCAGCCCCAGCATTTT
TRBV2	NA	TRBJ1-5	TRBD1	CASAEETGGPQPQHF	TGTGCCTCAGCGGAGGAGACAGGGGGCCCTCAGCCCCAGCATTTT
TRBV7-9	once	TRBJ1-1	NA	CASSPAGDTEAFF	TGTGCCAGCAGCCCCGCCGGGGACACTGAAGCTTTCTTT
TRBV25-1	once	TRBJ1-1	NA	CASRRQEKRTEAFF	TGTGCCAGCAGGAGACAGGAAAAACGGACTGAAGCTTTCTTT
TRBV19	NA	TRBJ2-5	TRBD1	CASSSGQGAWETQYF	TGTGCCAGTAGCTCAGGACAGGGGGCTTGGGAGACCCAGTACTTC
TRBV29-1	NA	TRBJ2-1	TRBD2	CSVSTSGGRNEQFF	TGCAGCGTCTCGACTAGCGGGGGTCGCAATGAGCAGTTCTTC
TRBV30	NA	TRBJ2-6	NA	CAWSNAQFSGANVLTF	TGTGCCTGGAGTAATGCACAGTTCTCTGGGGCCAACGTCCTGACTTTC
TRBV7-9	NA	TRBJ2-5	TRBD2	CASSLGLAGESWYQETQYF	TGTGCCAGCAGCCTAGGACTAGCGGGGGAATCTTGGTACCAAGAGACCCAGTACTTC
TRBV4-2	NA	TRBJ2-1	TRBD2	CASSQDTSGGAGEQFF	TGTGCCAGCAGCCAAGATACTAGCGGGGGGGCCGGGGAGCAGTTCTTC
TRBV5-4	few	TRBJ1-4	NA	CASSLAATNEKLFF	TGTGCCAGCAGCTTGGCGGCAACTAATGAAAAACTGTTTTTT
TRBV9	NA	TRBJ2-7	TRBD1	CASSVEGTGSYEQYF	TGTGCCAGCAGCGTAGAAGGGACAGGCTCCTACGAGCAGTACTTC
TRBV2	NA	TRBJ1-1	TRBD1	CASRADRGGTEAFF	TGTGCCAGCAGGGCGGACAGGGGGGGAACTGAAGCTTTCTTT
TRBV4-3	NA	TRBJ1-4	NA	CASSQDGTTNEKLFF	TGCGCCAGCAGCCAAGATGGCACAACTAATGAAAAACTGTTTTTT
TRBV19	NA	TRBJ2-7	NA	CASSIDHPDRPKQYF	TGTGCCAGTAGTATAGACCATCCCGACAGACCCAAGCAGTACTTC
TRBV6-5	few	TRBJ1-2	NA	CASTKSNRDYGYTF	TGTGCCAGCACCAAAAGCAACAGGGATTATGGCTACACCTTC
TRBV7-2	NA	TRBJ2-5	TRBD1	CASSTRDRGPRETQYF	TGTGCCAGCAGCACGCGGGACAGGGGGCCCCGAGAGACCCAGTACTTC
TRBV30	NA	TRBJ1-2	NA	CAWSVVRTNYGYTF	TGTGCCTGGAGTGTCGTCAGAACTAACTATGGCTACACCTTC
TRBV7-7	NA	TRBJ2-2	NA	CASSPNRASGELFF	TGTGCTAGCAGCCCGAACAGGGCGAGCGGGGAGCTGTTTTTT
TRBV27	NA	TRBJ2-1	NA	CASSLGDYNEQFF	TGTGCCAGCAGTTTAGGAGACTACAATGAGCAGTTCTTC
TRBV7-9	NA	TRBJ1-1	NA	CASSLVQGSNTEAFF	TGTGCCAGCAGCCTAGTTCAGGGATCGAACACTGAAGCTTTCTTT
TRBV6-5	NA	TRBJ1-1	NA	CASSIQGGGTEAFF	TGTGCCAGCAGTATACAGGGCGGGGGCACTGAAGCTTTCTTT
TRBV12-5	once	TRBJ2-7	NA	CASGLLRQGGDEQYF	TGTGCTAGTGGTTTGCTCCGACAGGGAGGAGACGAGCAGTACTTC
TRBV27	few	TRBJ2-2	NA	CASSPTGNTGELFF	TGTGCCAGCAGTCCGACGGGGAACACCGGGGAGCTGTTTTTT
TRBV15	NA	TRBJ2-1	TRBD1	CATSGSRDRGYNEQFF	TGTGCCACCAGCGGTAGCCGGGACAGGGGGTACAATGAGCAGTTCTTC
TRBV4-2	NA	TRBJ1-2	TRBD1	CASSQEEGQGADYGYTF	TGTGCCAGCAGCCAAGAAGAGGGGCAGGGGGCGGACTATGGCTACACCTTC
TRBV27	few	TRBJ1-5	TRBD1	CASSPRGRSNQPQHF	TGTGCCAGCAGTCCCAGGGGGCGTAGCAATCAGCCCCAGCATTTT
TRBV30	NA	TRBJ2-3	NA	CAWSKGGDPDTQYF	TGTGCCTGGAGTAAAGGCGGGGACCCAGATACGCAGTATTTT